This TCR beta chain was identified during a study of shared clonotypes between healthy human individuals. Study in general: Two female and three male donors aged 18 to 49 were enrolled.

Donors, without exception, were Caucasian adults residing in Nashville, Tennessee. The study separated CD4+ cells into CD45RA+ naive and CD45RA-negative memory subsets. In regard to this clone: Its matching antigen is unknown.

Sequencing was performed with immunoSEQ multiplex PCR; in TCRdb, only in-frame clones are kept and a portion is missing. The table has over 2 million clones, 85% to 95% seen once. The CDR3 runs to 13 residues. Per germline, CDR1 SEHNR and CDR2 FQNEAQ (reference sequence). The V gene lost 7 bases and the J gene lost 5 bases, with 14 bases spanning the gap. Study-level points and caveats: Rarefaction indicated that sorted-subset sequencing remained incomplete although depth was large.

Sequencing was carried out using naive CD4+ T cells from PBMCs. Stated subset: CD45RA+ positively selected. The sequence was collected from a man younger than 30 in good health. Some clones in this sample may be carry-over from other donors' samples. The chain has TRBV7-9 and TRBJ2-5; D is possibly TRBD2 (5 bases). For the CDR3, the DNA is TGTGCCAGCACCCCCCCCTCGGGGGAGACCCAGTACTTC. Amino acid sequence: CASTPPSGETQYF.